These 20 T cell receptor beta chains share one sample of origin, sequenced in a study of PD-1 blockade in classical Hodgkin lymphoma (dated by TCRdb to 2020 to 2022). The library was built by means of the immunoSEQ multiplex PCR assay. In its TCRdb copy, this immuneACCESS table keeps in-frame sequences only and misses some clones. Where compared with another copy, unresolved V genes explain less than half of these, and the others have no known cause. This sample holds about 84,000 clones; approximately 88% were observed only once. Approximately 22% of the sample goes to the ten largest clones. According to the study, the label for this sample's time point signals: cycle 1 day 1 (C1D1), immediately before nivolumab initiation. Every trial patient had relapsed following autologous stem cell transplantation, and prior brentuximab vedotin exposure was what differed among cohorts A, B and C. The sample consisted of peripheral blood mononuclear cells (PBMCs), taken at baseline. These receptors were obtained from a human donor with classical Hodgkin lymphoma.

The V and J genes are TRBV28 and TRBJ2-6; either TRBD1 or TRBD2 may supply D (6 bases each). CDR1 and CDR2 (germline): MDHEN, SYDVKM. V was clipped by 1 base and J by 4 bases, with 8 bases between them. The CDR3 contains 15 residues. The CDR3 protein is CASSLSGAGANVLTF. DNA for the CDR3: TGTGCCAGCAGTTTATCGGGGGCCGGGGCCAACGTCCTGACTTTC.

V is TRBV6-5 and J is TRBJ1-3; TRBD1 matches 9 bases. V trimming: 2 bases; J trimming: 4 bases; junction bases outside the gene matches: 6. The CDR3 sequence is 16 residues long. Germline V gives CDR1 MNHEY, CDR2 SVGAGI. The chain's CDR3 is CASSYTGQGKGNTIYF. In DNA form, the CDR3 reads TGTGCCAGCAGTTACACTGGACAGGGGAAGGGAAACACCATATATTTT.

This rearrangement joins TRBV6-1 to TRBJ1-5; 8 bases align to TRBD1. The CDR3 sequence is 17 residues long. CDR1 MNHNS and CDR2 SASEGT come from the germline V gene. J gave up 5 bases and V 1 base, and 10 bases lay outside the gene matches. The CDR3 sequence is CASSEGRRQGFDQPQHF. Written as DNA, the CDR3 is TGTGCCAGCAGTGAAGGGCGCAGACAGGGGTTTGATCAGCCCCAGCATTTT.

The chain joins TRBV27 to TRBJ1-1; no firm D call. Germline lookup yields CDR1 MNHEY and CDR2 SMNVEV (reference sequence). The V end was cut by 3 bases, the J end by 2 bases, with 7 bases between. This CDR3 has 13 amino acids. As DNA, the CDR3 is TGTGCCAGCAGTTTTAGGCAAAACACTGAAGCTTTCTTT. Its translation is CASSFRQNTEAFF.

The chain joins TRBV7-2 to TRBJ2-7; 8 bases match TRBD2. Germline values: CDR1 SGHTA, CDR2 FQGNSA. This CDR3 contains 15 residues. J gave up 4 bases and V 3 bases, and 8 bases lay outside the gene matches. CDR3 protein: CASSFESGRRYEQYF. The DNA for the CDR3 is TGTGCCAGCAGCTTTGAGAGCGGGAGACGGTACGAGCAGTACTTC.

This clone came up a few times. The V gene is TRBV4-1, the J gene TRBJ2-1; no reliable D call. Germline assignment: CDR1 MGHRA and CDR2 YSYEKL. CDR3 length: 18 amino acids. Trimming cost V 1 base and J 8 bases, with 24 bases left between them. Written as DNA, the CDR3 is TGCGCCAGCAGCCAAGTTGATTTAGGGTTTAGAAGGGTGGATGAGCAGTTCTTC. The encoded protein is CASSQVDLGFRRVDEQFF.

The gene calls are TRBV5-1 and TRBJ2-3; no firm D call. Germline lookup yields CDR1 SGHRS and CDR2 YFSETQ. With 5 bases removed from V and 4 bases from J, the gap between germline ends came to 8 bases. The CDR3 has 12 residues. The CDR3 reads CASSKGADTQYF. The CDR3 DNA is TGCGCCAGCAGTAAGGGTGCAGATACGCAGTATTTT.

This rearrangement joins TRBV30 to TRBJ2-5, with TRBD1 identical over 7 bases. The ends lost 5 bases at V and 4 bases at J; junction bases unmatched: 1. Germline assignment: CDR1 GTSNPN and CDR2 SVGIG (reference sequence). This CDR3 has 11 amino acids. The CDR3 sequence: CAWAGGETQYF. The CDR3, as DNA: TGTGCCTGGGCAGGGGGAGAGACCCAGTACTTC.

This clone was picked up one time. V usage is TRBV27 and J usage is TRBJ1-6; D is uncertain. This CDR3 is built from 12 residues. Trimming stripped 3 bases from V and 9 bases from J, with 6 bases between. CDR1 is MNHEY, CDR2 SMNVEV, per germline (reference sequence). CDR3 coding DNA: TGTGCCAGCAGTTTCAAGGGTTCACCCCTCCACTTT. This sequence encodes CASSFKGSPLHF.

This chain uses TRBV4-1 with TRBJ2-2, with D perhaps TRBD2 (6 bases). The CDR3 runs to 19 residues. With 4 bases removed from V and 7 bases from J, the gap between germline ends came to 28 bases. Germline CDR1 and CDR2: MGHRA and YSYEKL. CDR3 DNA sequence: TGCGCCAGCAGCCCGACCTTCCAATTTTTTAGCGAGGGAGGCGGGGAGCTGTTTTTT. Its translation is CASSPTFQFFSEGGGELFF.

The rearrangement links TRBV5-4 to TRBJ2-7; TRBD1 aligns across 7 bases. The CDR3 is made up of 14 amino acids. The germline V gene has CDR1 SGHNT and CDR2 YYREEE (reference sequence). Trimming removed 0 bases from V and 3 bases from J; junction bases left unmatched: 3. The CDR3 loop is CASSLAGQNYEQYF. DNA for the CDR3: TGTGCCAGCAGCTTGGCGGGACAGAACTACGAGCAGTACTTC.

In this sample, this clone turned up a few times. The chain carries TRBV21-1 and TRBJ2-7; the table's D gene call, TRBD1, was not cross checked with the DNA. TRBV21-1 is a known pseudogene. The CDR3 contains 14 residues. CDR3 DNA sequence: TGTGCCAGCAGCACTCGGACAGGGGGACGGGAGCAGTACTTC. This encodes CASSTRTGGREQYF.

The V gene is TRBV5-6, the J gene TRBJ1-3; D uncertain. The CDR3 has 16 amino acids. CDR1 and CDR2 (germline): SGHDT, YYEEEE. The V end was cut by 4 bases, the J end by 3 bases, with 17 bases between. This CDR3 reads CASSPAGREVGNTIYF. The CDR3 coding sequence is TGTGCCAGCAGCCCGGCGGGCAGAGAAGTTGGAAACACCATATATTTT.

This clone was recorded once. The chain joins TRBV30 to TRBJ1-5; TRBD1 matches at 11 bases. This CDR3 is 15 amino acids long. Trimming at V came to 5 bases and at J to 5 bases, leaving 8 bases not matched to a gene. CDR1 is GTSNPN and CDR2 is SVGIG in the germline V gene (reference sequence). This chain's CDR3 is CAWSRDRGVYQPQHF. CDR3 sequence (DNA): TGTGCCTGGTCCCGGGACAGGGGGGTTTATCAGCCCCAGCATTTT.

V gene TRBV7-2 combines with J gene TRBJ2-7; D uncertain. The CDR3 covers 14 residues. The V and J ends lost 1 base and 4 bases respectively, with 11 bases between them. Germline V gives CDR1 SGHTA, CDR2 FQGNSA. The CDR3, as DNA: TGTGCCAGCAGCTTAGTCCCAGGTCCATACGAGCAGTACTTC. This gives the protein CASSLVPGPYEQYF.

This chain links TRBV6-6 with TRBJ1-5, with no clear D. CDR1 and CDR2 from the germline V gene are MNHNY and SVGAGI (reference sequence). The CDR3 contains 16 residues. The V end was cut by 0 bases, the J end by 4 bases, with 13 bases between. CDR3 sequence reads: CASSYSQNSGNQPQHF. CDR3 DNA sequence: TGTGCCAGCAGTTACTCGCAGAACAGTGGGAATCAGCCCCAGCATTTT.

This clone came up a few times. Other nucleotide sequences from this sample produce the same CDR3. The chain employs TRBV6-5 and TRBJ1-5, with D unresolved. The CDR3 loop spans 14 amino acids. Germline CDR1 reads MNHEY; CDR2 reads SVGAGI. Deletions cut 0 bases from V and 4 bases from J, with 7 bases between. CDR3 sequence reads: CASSYSRGNQPQHF. The DNA of the CDR3 is TGTGCCAGCAGTTACTCGAGAGGGAATCAGCCCCAGCATTTT.

This rearrangement joins TRBV28 to TRBJ1-1; TRBD1 might be the D (6 bases). V was shortened by 5 bases and J by 3 bases, with 19 bases between the two germline ends. CDR3 length: 16 residues. Germline V gene data show CDR1 as MDHEN and CDR2 as SYDVKM. CDR3 nucleotides: TGTGCCAGCAGTAGGGGGACCTACCAACCGGACACTGAAGCTTTCTTT. Protein: CASSRGTYQPDTEAFF.

The chain joins TRBV5-1 to TRBJ2-5; D may be TRBD1 (5 bases). V lost 0 bases to trimming and J lost 5 bases, with 14 bases between them. CDR1 SGHRS and CDR2 YFSETQ come from the germline V gene. The CDR3 has 15 residues. The CDR3 spells CASSLGAAGRETQYF. CDR3 sequence (DNA): TGCGCCAGCAGCTTGGGTGCCGCAGGGCGTGAGACCCAGTACTTC.

This chain connects TRBV9 to TRBJ1-2; D remains ambiguous. The CDR3 is 14 residues long. V lost 5 bases and J lost 7, with 18 bases in between. The germline V gene has CDR1 SGDLS and CDR2 YYNGEE. The CDR3 nucleotides read TGTGCCAGCAGTGAGCCCCACAACAACCCTGGCTACACCTTC. Translated: CASSEPHNNPGYTF.